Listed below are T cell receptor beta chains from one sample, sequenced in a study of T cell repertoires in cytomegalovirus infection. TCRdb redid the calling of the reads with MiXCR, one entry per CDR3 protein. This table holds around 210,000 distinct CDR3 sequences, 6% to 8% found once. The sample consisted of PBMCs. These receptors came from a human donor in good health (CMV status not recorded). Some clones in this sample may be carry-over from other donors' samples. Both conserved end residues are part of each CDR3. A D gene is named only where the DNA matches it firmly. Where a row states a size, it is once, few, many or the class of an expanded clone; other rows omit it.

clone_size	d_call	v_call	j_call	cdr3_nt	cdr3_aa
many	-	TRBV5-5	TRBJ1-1	TGTGCCAGCAGCTTGGAACAGGGTCTATCCGTCTCTGAAGCTTTCTTT	CASSLEQGLSVSEAFF
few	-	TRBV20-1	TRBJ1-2	TGCAGTGCCGAGGGTATCTATGGCTACACCTTC	CSAEGIYGYTF
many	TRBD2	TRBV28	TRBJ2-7	TGTGCCAGCAGTAGCGGGACTGCCATGTACGAGCAGTACTTC	CASSSGTAMYEQYF
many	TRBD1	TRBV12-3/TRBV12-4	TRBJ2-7	TGTGCCAGCAGTTTAGCAGGGGGCTGGGAGCAGTACTTC	CASSLAGGWEQYF
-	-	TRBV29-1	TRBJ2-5	TGCAGCGTTGGGTCGGTTCAAGAGACCCAGTACTTC	CSVGSVQETQYF
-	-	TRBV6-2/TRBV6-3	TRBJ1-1	TGTGCCAGCAGTTACTCGCCAGGACAGAACACTGAAGCTTTCTTT	CASSYSPGQNTEAFF
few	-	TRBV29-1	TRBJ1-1	TGCAGCGCTGAAGGGGAAGGAACTGAAGCTTTCTTT	CSAEGEGTEAFF
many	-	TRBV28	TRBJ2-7	TGTGCCAGCAGTCCAACCACAGGGATCCCCTACGAGCAGTACTTC	CASSPTTGIPYEQYF
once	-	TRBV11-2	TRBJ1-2	TGTGCCAGCAGCTTAGACCCCAGGGGAGGATATGGCTACACCTTC	CASSLDPRGGYGYTF
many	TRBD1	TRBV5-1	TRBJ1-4	TGCGCCAGCAGCCGACAGGGTGCGGGTGAAAAACTGTTTTTT	CASSRQGAGEKLFF
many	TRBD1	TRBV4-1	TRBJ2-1	TGCGCCAGCAGCCAACCTACGAGGGGGCCTAACAATGAGCAGTTCTTC	CASSQPTRGPNNEQFF
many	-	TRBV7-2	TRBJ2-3	TGTGCCAGCAGCTTAGGTTTCGACCGCCCAGATACGCAGTATTTT	CASSLGFDRPDTQYF
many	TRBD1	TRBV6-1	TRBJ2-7	TGTGCCAGTAGGGGGCTAGTCTCCTACGAGCAGTACTTC	CASRGLVSYEQYF
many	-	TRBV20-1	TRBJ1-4	TGCAGTGCTAGGTGGGGGGGTGAAAAACTGTTTTTT	CSARWGGEKLFF
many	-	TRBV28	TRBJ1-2	TGTGCCAGCAGTTTCGGTCAGGGGCGAATCACCTTCTATGGCTACACCTTC	CASSFGQGRITFYGYTF
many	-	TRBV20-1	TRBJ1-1	TGCAGTGCTAGAGATGCGGGCACTGAAGCTTTCTTT	CSARDAGTEAFF
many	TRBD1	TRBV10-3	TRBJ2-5	TGTGCCATCTCTCCGGGACAGGGAGGGTCGGAGACCCAGTACTTC	CAISPGQGGSETQYF
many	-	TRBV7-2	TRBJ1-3	TGTGCCAGCAGCTTTAGTAGGGGAAACACCATATATTTT	CASSFSRGNTIYF
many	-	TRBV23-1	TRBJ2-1	TGCGCCAGCAGTCAATCGAAGGGGCCCGGGGATGAGCAGTTCTTC	CASSQSKGPGDEQFF
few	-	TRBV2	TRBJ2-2	TGTGCCAGCAGTTTAACAGGGTTTGACACCGGGGAGCTGTTTTTT	CASSLTGFDTGELFF
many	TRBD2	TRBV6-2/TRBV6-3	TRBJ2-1	TGTGCCAGCAGTTACGGGTCCGGTAGCGGGGGGCCACGCGGTGAGCAGTTCTTC	CASSYGSGSGGPRGEQFF
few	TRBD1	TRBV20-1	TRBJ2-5	TGCAGTGTTACAAGACAGGGGACAGAGACCCAGTACTTC	CSVTRQGTETQYF
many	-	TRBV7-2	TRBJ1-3	TGTGCCAGCAGCTCGCGGTCTGGAAACACCATATATTTT	CASSSRSGNTIYF
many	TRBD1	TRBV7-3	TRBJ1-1	TGTGCCAGAAATTACCGGGACAGAGGCATGAACACTGAAGCTTTCTTT	CARNYRDRGMNTEAFF
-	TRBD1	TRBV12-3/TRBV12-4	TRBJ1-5	TGTGCCAGCAGTGGTGGGACAGGGGGCAGTCAGCCCCAGCATTTT	CASSGGTGGSQPQHF
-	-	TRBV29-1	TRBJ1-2	TGCAGCGTTGATCAACAGGGATCAGACTATGGCTACACCTTC	CSVDQQGSDYGYTF
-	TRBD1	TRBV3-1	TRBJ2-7	TGTGCCAGCAGTATACCCGGGACAGGGCGCGAGCAGTACTTC	CASSIPGTGREQYF
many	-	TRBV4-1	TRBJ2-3	TGCGCCAGCAGCCAAGATCGGCTGCGGGATACGCAGTATTTT	CASSQDRLRDTQYF
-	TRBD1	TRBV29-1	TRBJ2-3	TGCAGCGTTCAACGGACAGGGGGTAGCACAGATACGCAGTATTTT	CSVQRTGGSTDTQYF
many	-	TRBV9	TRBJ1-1	TGTGCCAGCAGCGCGAGGGCGTTAGGCACTGAAGCTTTCTTT	CASSARALGTEAFF
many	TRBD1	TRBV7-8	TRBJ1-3	TGTGCCAGCAGCTTGCTCCCGACAGGGGGTGGAAACACCATATATTTT	CASSLLPTGGGNTIYF
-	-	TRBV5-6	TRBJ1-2	TGTGCCAGCGTTCGACAGGCTAACTATGGCTACACCTTC	CASVRQANYGYTF
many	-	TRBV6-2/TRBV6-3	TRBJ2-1	TGTGCCAGCAGTTACCAGGGACTCAAAAATGAGCAGTTCTTC	CASSYQGLKNEQFF
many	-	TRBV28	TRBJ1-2	TGTGCCAGCAGCGCGACACCTTTCTATGGCTACACCTTC	CASSATPFYGYTF
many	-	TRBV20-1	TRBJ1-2	TGCAGTGCTAGGTTCCAATTCGGTGGCTACACCTTC	CSARFQFGGYTF
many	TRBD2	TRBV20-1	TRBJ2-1	TGCAGTGCTAGAGATTGGACTAGTAATGAGCAGTTCTTC	CSARDWTSNEQFF
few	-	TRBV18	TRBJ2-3	TGTGCCAGCTCACCCTATGACCCTTCGTCAGGAGATACGCAGTATTTT	CASSPYDPSSGDTQYF
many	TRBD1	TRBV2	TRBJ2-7	TGTGCCAGCAGCCGGGACAGCCAACACTACGAGCAGTACTTC	CASSRDSQHYEQYF
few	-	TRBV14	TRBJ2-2	TGTGCCAGCAGCCCGTGGAGCATGGCCGGGGAGCTGTTTTTT	CASSPWSMAGELFF
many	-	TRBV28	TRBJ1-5	TGTGCCAGCAGTCCTTCCGGATACAGGGATAGCAATCAGCCCCAGCATTTT	CASSPSGYRDSNQPQHF
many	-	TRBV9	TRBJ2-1	TGTGCCAGCAGCGTAGGGCCGGTCGGTGAGCAGTTCTTC	CASSVGPVGEQFF
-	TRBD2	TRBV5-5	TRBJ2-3	TGTGCCAGCAGCTTGGAGTTTGGGGGGGCAGATACGCAGTATTTT	CASSLEFGGADTQYF
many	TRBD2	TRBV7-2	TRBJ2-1	TGTGCCAGCAGCTTCAGCGGGGTTAATGGGGATGAGCAGTTCTTC	CASSFSGVNGDEQFF
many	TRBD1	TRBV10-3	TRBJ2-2	TGTGCCATCAGTGGAACAGGGGCGGCGGGGGAGCTGTTTTTT	CAISGTGAAGELFF
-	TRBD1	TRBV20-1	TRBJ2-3	TGCAGTGCTCGCCGACAGGGGGATAGCACAGATACGCAGTATTTT	CSARRQGDSTDTQYF
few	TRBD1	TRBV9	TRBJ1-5	TGTGCCAGCAGCACCGGACAGGGGTCAAACGGGAATCAGCCCCAGCATTTT	CASSTGQGSNGNQPQHF
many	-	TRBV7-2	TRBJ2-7	TGTGCCAGCAGCTTTAGTGGGAACCACTACGAGCAGTACTTC	CASSFSGNHYEQYF
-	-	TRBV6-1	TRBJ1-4	TGTGCCAGCAGTGACAAGGGTCGACGGTCGGAAGATGAAAAACTGTTTTTT	CASSDKGRRSEDEKLFF
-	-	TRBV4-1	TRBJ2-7	TGCGCCAGCAGCCAAGTTCTGGGGAAGGCCTACGAGCAGTACTTC	CASSQVLGKAYEQYF
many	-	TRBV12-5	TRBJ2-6	TGTGCTAGTGGCCCCCTGGGGGCCCCCAGCGACTATTCTGGGGCCAACGTCCTGACTTTC	CASGPLGAPSDYSGANVLTF